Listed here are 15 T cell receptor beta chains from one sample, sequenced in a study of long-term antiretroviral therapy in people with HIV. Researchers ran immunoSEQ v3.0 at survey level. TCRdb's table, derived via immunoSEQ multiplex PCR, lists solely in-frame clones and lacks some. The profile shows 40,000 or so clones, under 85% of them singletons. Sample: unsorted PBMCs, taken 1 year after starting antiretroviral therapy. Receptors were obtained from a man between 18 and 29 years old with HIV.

CDR3 coding DNA: TGCGCCAGCAGCCAGGACCCTAGGGCCGGGGAGCTGTTTTTT. Its protein is CASSQDPRAGELFF. The chain combines TRBV4-3 with TRBJ2-2; the D is unclear. Per the germline V gene, CDR1 is LGHNA and CDR2 is YSLEER. CDR3 length equals 14 residues. V lost 3 bases to trimming and J lost 6 bases, with 11 bases between them.

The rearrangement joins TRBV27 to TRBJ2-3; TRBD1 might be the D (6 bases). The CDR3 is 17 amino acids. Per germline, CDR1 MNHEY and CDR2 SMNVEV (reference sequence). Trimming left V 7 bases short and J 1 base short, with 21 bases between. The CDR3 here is CASTLLKTGSGTDTQYF. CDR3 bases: TGTGCCAGCACCCTACTAAAGACAGGTAGCGGCACAGATACGCAGTATTTT.

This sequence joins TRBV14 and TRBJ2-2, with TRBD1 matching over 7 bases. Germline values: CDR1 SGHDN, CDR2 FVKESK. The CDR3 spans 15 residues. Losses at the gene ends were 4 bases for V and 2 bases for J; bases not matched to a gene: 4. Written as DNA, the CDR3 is TGTGCCAGCAGCCCGAGACAGGGTAACACCGGGGAGCTGTTTTTT. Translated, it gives CASSPRQGNTGELFF.

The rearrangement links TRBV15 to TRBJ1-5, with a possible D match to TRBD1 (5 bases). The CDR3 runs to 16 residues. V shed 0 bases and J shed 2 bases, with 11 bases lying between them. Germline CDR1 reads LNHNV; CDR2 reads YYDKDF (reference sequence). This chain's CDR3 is CATSRDGVGGNQPQHF. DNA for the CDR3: TGTGCCACCAGCAGAGATGGGGTAGGGGGCAATCAGCCCCAGCATTTT.

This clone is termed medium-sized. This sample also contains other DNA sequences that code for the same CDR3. The CDR3 loop is CASGWAYEQYF. CDR3 DNA sequence: TGTGCTAGTGGTTGGGCGTACGAGCAGTACTTC. This sequence joins TRBV12-5 and TRBJ2-7; no firm D call. The CDR3 covers 11 residues. The ends were cut back, 4 bases at V and 4 bases at J, with 5 bases in the middle. Germline CDR1 LGHNT, CDR2 FRNRAP.

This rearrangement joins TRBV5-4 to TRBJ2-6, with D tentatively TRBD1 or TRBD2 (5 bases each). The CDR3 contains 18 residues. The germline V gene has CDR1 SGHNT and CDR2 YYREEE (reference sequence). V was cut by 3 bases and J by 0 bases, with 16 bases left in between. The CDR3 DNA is TGTGCCAGCAGCTGGGGCGCGGGTACGGGCTCTGGGGCCAACGTCCTGACTTTC. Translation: CASSWGAGTGSGANVLTF.

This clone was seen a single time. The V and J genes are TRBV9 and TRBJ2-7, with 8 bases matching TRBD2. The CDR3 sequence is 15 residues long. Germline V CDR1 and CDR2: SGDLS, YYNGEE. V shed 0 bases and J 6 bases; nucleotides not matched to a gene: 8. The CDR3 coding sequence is TGTGCCAGCAGCGTAGACGCGGGAGGAGAGCGCGAGCAGTACTTC. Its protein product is CASSVDAGGEREQYF.

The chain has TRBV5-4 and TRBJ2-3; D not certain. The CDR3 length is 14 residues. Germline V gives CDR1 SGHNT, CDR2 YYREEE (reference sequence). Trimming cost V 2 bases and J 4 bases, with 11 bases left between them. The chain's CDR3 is CASSFSPLADTQYF. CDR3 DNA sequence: TGTGCCAGCAGCTTCTCCCCACTGGCAGATACGCAGTATTTT.

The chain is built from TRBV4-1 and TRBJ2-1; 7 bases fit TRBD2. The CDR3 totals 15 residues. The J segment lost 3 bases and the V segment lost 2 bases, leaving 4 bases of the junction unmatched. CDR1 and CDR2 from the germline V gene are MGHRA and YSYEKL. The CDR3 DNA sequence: TGCGCCAGCAGCCAACTCAGCGGGAACTACAATGAGCAGTTCTTC. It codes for CASSQLSGNYNEQFF.

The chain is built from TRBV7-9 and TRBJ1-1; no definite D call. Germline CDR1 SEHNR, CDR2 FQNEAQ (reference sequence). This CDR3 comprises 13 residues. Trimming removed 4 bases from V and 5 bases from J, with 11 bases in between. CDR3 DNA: TGTGCCAGCAGCTCGGGGAGCGGGACTGAAGCTTTCTTT. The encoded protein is CASSSGSGTEAFF.

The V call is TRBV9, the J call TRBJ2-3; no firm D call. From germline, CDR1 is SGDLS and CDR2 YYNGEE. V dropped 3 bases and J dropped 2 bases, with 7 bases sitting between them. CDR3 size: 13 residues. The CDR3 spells CASSAGHTDTQYF. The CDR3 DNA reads TGTGCCAGCAGCGCTGGGCACACAGATACGCAGTATTTT.

The CDR3 reads CASSIPSFGQGPYGYTF. CDR3 coding DNA: TGTGCCAGTAGTATCCCCAGCTTCGGACAGGGACCCTATGGCTACACCTTC. This chain connects TRBV19 to TRBJ1-2, with 8 bases fitting TRBD1. Unmatched junction bases numbered 13, after V lost 3 bases and J lost 4 bases. CDR1 LNHDA and CDR2 SQIVND come from the germline V gene (reference sequence). CDR3 length: 17 amino acids.

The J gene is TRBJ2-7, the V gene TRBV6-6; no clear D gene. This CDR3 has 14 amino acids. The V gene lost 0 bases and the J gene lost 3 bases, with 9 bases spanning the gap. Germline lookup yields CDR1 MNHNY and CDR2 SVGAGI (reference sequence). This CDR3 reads CASSYSGPDYEQYF. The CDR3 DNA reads TGTGCCAGCAGTTACTCGGGTCCAGACTACGAGCAGTACTTC.

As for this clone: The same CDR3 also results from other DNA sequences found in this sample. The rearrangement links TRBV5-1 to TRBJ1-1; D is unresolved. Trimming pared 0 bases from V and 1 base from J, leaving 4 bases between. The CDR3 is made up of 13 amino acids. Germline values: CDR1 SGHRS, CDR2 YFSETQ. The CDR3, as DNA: TGCGCCAGCAGCTTGGCCGGGAACACTGAAGCTTTCTTT. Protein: CASSLAGNTEAFF.

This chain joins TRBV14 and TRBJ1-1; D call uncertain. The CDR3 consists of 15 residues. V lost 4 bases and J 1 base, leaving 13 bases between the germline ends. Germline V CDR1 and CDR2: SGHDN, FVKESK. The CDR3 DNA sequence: TGTGCCAGCAGCCGCTTTGACGGTAGGAACACTGAAGCTTTCTTT. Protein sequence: CASSRFDGRNTEAFF.